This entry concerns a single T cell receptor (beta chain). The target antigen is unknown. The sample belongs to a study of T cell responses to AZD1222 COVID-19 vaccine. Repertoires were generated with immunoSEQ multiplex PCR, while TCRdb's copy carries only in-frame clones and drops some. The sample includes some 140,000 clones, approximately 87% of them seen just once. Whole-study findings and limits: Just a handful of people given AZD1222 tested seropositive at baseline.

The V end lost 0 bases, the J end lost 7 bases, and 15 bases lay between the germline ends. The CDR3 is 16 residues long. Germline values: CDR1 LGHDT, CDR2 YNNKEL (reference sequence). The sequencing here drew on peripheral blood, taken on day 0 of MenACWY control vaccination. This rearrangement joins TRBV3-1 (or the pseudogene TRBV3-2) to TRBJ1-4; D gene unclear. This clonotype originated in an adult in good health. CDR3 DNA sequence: TGTGCCAGCAGCCAAGAGGTAGACGCGGTCCGTGAAAAACTGTTTTTT. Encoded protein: CASSQEVDAVREKLFF.